This T cell receptor beta chain was sequenced in a study of cytomegalovirus exposure and HLA in healthy donors. The study's findings and limits: In a later analysis, parvovirus B19, influenza, CMV and Epstein-Barr virus appeared linked to several top co-occurrence clusters.

The CDR3 is made up of 16 amino acids. The germline CDR1 and CDR2 sequences are SGHNT and YYREEE (reference sequence). As regards this clone: The antigen is not known.

PCR used 60 Vbeta primers and 13 Jbeta primers. Repertoires were generated with immunoSEQ multiplex PCR, while TCRdb's copy carries only in-frame clones and drops some. This repertoire includes 130,000 to 150,000 clones. The chain carries TRBV5-4 and TRBJ2-5; 9 bases map to TRBD1. The J call is uncertain, as TRBJ2-7 better fits the DNA end. This clonotype was sampled from a man between 40 and 49 years old in good health and CMV-seronegative. The sample consisted of PBMCs. The chain's CDR3 is CASSLGGRGQGYEQYF. The CDR3 DNA reads as TGTGCCAGCAGCTTGGGGGGCCGGGGACAGGGCTACGAGCAGTACTTC.